These T cell receptor beta chains were read from a single sample in a study of technical replicates of blood from a handful of donors. The protocol was immunoSEQ multiplex PCR, while the TCRdb copy is restricted to in-frame clones and leaves out a portion. This sample has roughly 50,000 clones, with approximately 92% found just once. Material for sequencing was PBMCs. The origin of the receptors is a human donor in good health. Some clones in this sample may be carry-over from other donors' samples. The CDR3 runs from the conserved cysteine through the conserved F or W. The order of the fields is V gene, D gene, clone size, J gene, CDR3 protein, CDR3 DNA. A D gene is named only where the DNA matches it firmly. Size values are once, few and many counts, or a class for expanded clones, and some rows have none.

TRBV29-1	.	.	TRBJ1-1	CSVEGQEDTEAFF	TGCAGCGTTGAAGGACAGGAGGACACTGAAGCTTTCTTT
TRBV4-3	.	few	TRBJ2-3	CASSSEGVRVTDTQYF	TGCGCCAGCAGCTCAGAGGGGGTCCGGGTCACAGATACGCAGTATTTT
TRBV6-5	.	.	TRBJ1-2	CASSYRSGLNYGYTF	TGTGCCAGCAGTTATAGGTCTGGACTAAACTATGGCTACACCTTC
TRBV29-1	.	.	TRBJ1-3	CSVDTGNTIYF	TGCAGCGTTGACACTGGAAACACCATATATTTT
TRBV29-1	.	.	TRBJ2-3	CSVEEALSTDTQYF	TGCAGCGTTGAAGAAGCGCTGAGCACAGATACGCAGTATTTT
TRBV6-5	TRBD1	.	TRBJ2-2	CASSYYGTVNTGELFF	TGTGCCAGCAGTTACTACGGGACAGTGAACACCGGGGAGCTGTTTTTT
TRBV10-3	TRBD1	few	TRBJ1-6	CAISRGLGQGGSPLHF	TGTGCCATCAGCCGAGGTCTGGGACAGGGAGGTTCACCCCTCCACTTT
TRBV7-6	.	.	TRBJ2-5	CASSFREETQYF	TGTGCCAGCAGCTTCAGGGAAGAGACCCAGTACTTC
TRBV27	.	.	TRBJ2-7	CASAPRPPSYEQYF	TGTGCCAGCGCCCCCAGGCCCCCCTCCTACGAGCAGTACTTC
TRBV19	TRBD2	few	TRBJ2-5	CASSTGTSGSETQYF	TGTGCCAGTAGTACCGGGACTAGCGGGAGTGAAACCCAGTACTTC
TRBV28	.	.	TRBJ2-2	CASKGALDTGELFF	TGTGCCTCCAAAGGGGCGCTGGACACCGGGGAGCTGTTTTTT
TRBV7-9	.	medium-sized	TRBJ2-7	CASSPPGEPYEQYF	TGTGCCAGCAGCCCCCCGGGGGAGCCCTACGAGCAGTACTTC
TRBV30	.	.	TRBJ1-6	CAWTRDNLPTLHF	TGTGCCTGGACCCGGGACAACCTTCCAACCCTCCACTTT
TRBV7-9	.	.	TRBJ1-2	CASSSGAGALGYTF	TGTGCCAGCAGCTCCGGGGCAGGGGCGCTGGGCTACACCTTC
TRBV6-6	.	.	TRBJ2-7	CASRPDQRQLYEQYF	TGTGCCAGCAGGCCTGACCAGCGGCAACTCTACGAGCAGTACTTC
TRBV11-2	TRBD2	.	TRBJ2-7	CASSFGLAAAEQYF	TGTGCCAGCAGCTTCGGACTAGCGGCCGCCGAGCAGTACTTC
TRBV7-2	TRBD1	.	TRBJ1-4	CASSRDRGLSVEKLFF	TGTGCCAGCAGCCGGGACAGGGGACTAAGCGTAGAAAAACTGTTTTTT
TRBV27	TRBD1	once	TRBJ1-2	CASGDRGKRYGYTF	TGTGCCAGCGGAGACAGGGGGAAGAGGTATGGCTACACCTTC
TRBV7-9	.	.	TRBJ2-2	CATWGLRGKSPGELFF	TGTGCCACCTGGGGTCTCAGGGGAAAAAGTCCCGGGGAGCTGTTTTTT
TRBV9	TRBD2	once	TRBJ2-3	CASSPGLAGTTDTQYF	TGTGCCAGCAGCCCCGGACTAGCGGGAACCACAGATACGCAGTATTTT
TRBV19	.	.	TRBJ1-6	CASRGQINSPLHF	TGTGCCAGTAGAGGACAGATTAATTCACCCCTCCACTTT
TRBV6-5	TRBD1	.	TRBJ1-2	CASSYSTGGVGYGYTF	TGTGCCAGCAGTTACTCGACAGGGGGCGTAGGCTATGGCTACACCTTC
TRBV28	.	once	TRBJ1-4	CASSLGGSFGEKLFF	TGTGCCAGCAGTCTTGGGGGCTCCTTCGGGGAAAAACTGTTTTTT
TRBV27	.	.	TRBJ2-7	CASSLLSRGEQYF	TGTGCCAGCAGTTTATTGAGCCGCGGCGAGCAGTACTTC
TRBV19	TRBD2	.	TRBJ2-5	CASNSGGLGEETQYF	TGTGCCAGTAACTCGGGGGGACTAGGGGAAGAGACCCAGTACTTC
TRBV7-9	TRBD2	few	TRBJ2-1	CASSELAGGENEQFF	TGTGCCAGCAGCGAACTAGCGGGAGGGGAGAATGAGCAGTTCTTC
TRBV4-3	TRBD1	.	TRBJ2-7	CASSKTGGLGIIPYEQYF	TGCGCCAGCAGCAAAACAGGGGGCTTGGGTATTATCCCCTACGAGCAGTACTTC
TRBV30	TRBD2	.	TRBJ2-1	CAWSVQAGGLVEQFF	TGTGCCTGGAGTGTACAAGCGGGAGGGCTGGTTGAGCAGTTCTTC
TRBV10-3	TRBD1	.	TRBJ2-7	CASGTGFNFHEQYF	TGTGCCTCCGGGACAGGGTTCAATTTCCACGAGCAGTACTTC
TRBV5-1	TRBD2	.	TRBJ2-1	CASSEGTSRYNEQFF	TGCGCCAGCAGCGAGGGGACTAGTCGTTACAATGAGCAGTTCTTC